This entry features one T cell receptor (beta chain) sequence. In terms of age and location, participants ranged from about 18 to 95 years and lived in about 25 US areas. Cohort placement rested on clinical history that participants reported themselves. Those designated as exposed participants met a COVID-19 case within 2 weeks before study entry. CDR1 is SGHRS and CDR2 is YFSETQ in the germline V gene. Trimming took 5 bases from V and 3 from J; bases not matched to a gene: 4. The CDR3 has 14 amino acids. The data were obtained in a study of blood T cell repertoires in COVID-19. Profiling relied on immunoSEQ multiplex PCR, and the TCRdb table lists in-frame clones only, not all of them. The table records 200,000 to 250,000 clones, around nine tenths of them present only once.

The chain couples TRBV5-1 to TRBJ2-7; 11 positions agree with TRBD1. The sequence derives from a woman aged 25-40 years who had been exposed to COVID-19. Sequenced sample: PBMCs or T cells enriched from blood (not recorded which). DNA of the CDR3: TGCGCCAGCAGGTCCGGGACAGGGGGCTACGAGCAGTACTTC. It is translated as CASRSGTGGYEQYF.